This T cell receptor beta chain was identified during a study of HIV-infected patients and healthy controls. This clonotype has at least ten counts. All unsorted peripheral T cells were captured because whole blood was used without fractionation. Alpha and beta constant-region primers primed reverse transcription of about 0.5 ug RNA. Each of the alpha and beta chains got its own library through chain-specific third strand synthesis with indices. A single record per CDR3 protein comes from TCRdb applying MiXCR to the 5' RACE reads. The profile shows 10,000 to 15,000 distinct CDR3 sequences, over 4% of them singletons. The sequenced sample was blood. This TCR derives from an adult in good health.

This chain's CDR3 is CASSEEWGTEAFF. The DNA for the CDR3 is TGTGCCAGCAGTGAAGAATGGGGCACTGAAGCTTTCTTT. The chain recombines TRBV2 with TRBJ1-1; D unresolved. Trimming removed 1 base from V and 4 bases from J, with 7 bases in between. Germline CDR1 and CDR2: SNHLY and FYNNEI. The CDR3 has 13 residues.